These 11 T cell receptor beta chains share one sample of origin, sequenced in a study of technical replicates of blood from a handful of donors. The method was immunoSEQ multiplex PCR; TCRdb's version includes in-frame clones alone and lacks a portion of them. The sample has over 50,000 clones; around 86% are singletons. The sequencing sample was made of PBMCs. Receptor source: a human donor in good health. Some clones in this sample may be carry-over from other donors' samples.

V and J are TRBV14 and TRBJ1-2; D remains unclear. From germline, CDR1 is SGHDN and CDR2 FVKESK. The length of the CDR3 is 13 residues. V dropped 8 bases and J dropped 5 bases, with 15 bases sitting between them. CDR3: CASAGGQGYGYTF. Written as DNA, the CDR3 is TGTGCCAGCGCCGGAGGGCAAGGATATGGCTACACCTTC.

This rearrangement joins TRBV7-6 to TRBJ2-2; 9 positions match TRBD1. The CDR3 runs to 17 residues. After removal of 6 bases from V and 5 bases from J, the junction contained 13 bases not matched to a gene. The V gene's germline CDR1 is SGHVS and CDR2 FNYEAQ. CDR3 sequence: CASSWGGTGSRTGELFF. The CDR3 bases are TGTGCCAGCAGTTGGGGGGGGACAGGGAGCCGAACCGGGGAGCTGTTTTTT.

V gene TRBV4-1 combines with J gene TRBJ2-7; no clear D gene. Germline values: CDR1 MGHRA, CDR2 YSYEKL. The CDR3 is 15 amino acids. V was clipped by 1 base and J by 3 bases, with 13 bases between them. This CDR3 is CASSQGAGFYYEQYF. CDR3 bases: TGCGCCAGCAGCCAAGGGGCTGGTTTCTACTACGAGCAGTACTTC.

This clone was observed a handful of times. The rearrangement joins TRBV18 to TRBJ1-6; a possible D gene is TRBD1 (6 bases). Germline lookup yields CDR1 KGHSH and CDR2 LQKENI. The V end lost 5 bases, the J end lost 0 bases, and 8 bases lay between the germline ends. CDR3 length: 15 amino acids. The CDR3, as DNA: TGTGCCAGCTCAACGGACAGCTCCTATAATTCACCCCTCCACTTT. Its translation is CASSTDSSYNSPLHF.

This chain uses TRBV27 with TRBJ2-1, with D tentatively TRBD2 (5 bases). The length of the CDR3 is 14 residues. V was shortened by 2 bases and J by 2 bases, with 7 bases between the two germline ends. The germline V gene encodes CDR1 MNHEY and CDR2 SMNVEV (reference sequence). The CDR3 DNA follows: TGTGCCAGCAGTTTAGCGCGGGCCTACAATGAGCAGTTCTTC. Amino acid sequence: CASSLARAYNEQFF.

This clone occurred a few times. The CDR3 sequence is CASSEPLALSGADTQYF. CDR3 nucleotide sequence: TGTGCCAGCAGTGAACCTCTAGCCCTAAGCGGGGCAGATACGCAGTATTTT. The chain carries TRBV6-1 and TRBJ2-3; 7 bases map to TRBD2. J gave up 4 bases and V 2 bases, and 12 bases lay outside the gene matches. The CDR3 is 17 residues long. Germline CDR1 MNHNS, CDR2 SASEGT.

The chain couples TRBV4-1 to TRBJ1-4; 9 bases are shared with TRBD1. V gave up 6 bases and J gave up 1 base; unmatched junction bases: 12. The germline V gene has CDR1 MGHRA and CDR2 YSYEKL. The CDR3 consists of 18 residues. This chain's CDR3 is CASSQTPNRGLTNEKLFF. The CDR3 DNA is TGCGCCAGCAGTCAAACGCCTAACAGGGGGCTAACTAATGAAAAACTGTTTTTT.

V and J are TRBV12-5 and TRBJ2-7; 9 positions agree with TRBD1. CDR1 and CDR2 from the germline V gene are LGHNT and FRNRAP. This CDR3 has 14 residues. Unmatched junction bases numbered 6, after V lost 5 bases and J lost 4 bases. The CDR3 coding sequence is TGTGCTAGTGGTGTCGGGGACAGGGTTTACGAGCAGTACTTC. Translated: CASGVGDRVYEQYF.

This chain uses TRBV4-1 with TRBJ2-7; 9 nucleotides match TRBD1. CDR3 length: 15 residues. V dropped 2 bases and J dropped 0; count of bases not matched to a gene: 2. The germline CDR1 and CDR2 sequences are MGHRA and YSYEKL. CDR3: CASSQLDRGSYEQYF. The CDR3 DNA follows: TGCGCCAGCAGCCAATTGGACAGGGGCTCCTACGAGCAGTACTTC.

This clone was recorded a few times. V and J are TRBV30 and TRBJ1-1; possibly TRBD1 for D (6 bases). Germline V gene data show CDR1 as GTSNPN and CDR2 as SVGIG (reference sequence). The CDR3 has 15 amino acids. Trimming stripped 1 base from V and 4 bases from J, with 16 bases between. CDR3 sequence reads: CAWSAGVGLVTEAFF. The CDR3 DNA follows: TGTGCCTGGAGTGCAGGGGTGGGGTTGGTCACTGAAGCTTTCTTT.

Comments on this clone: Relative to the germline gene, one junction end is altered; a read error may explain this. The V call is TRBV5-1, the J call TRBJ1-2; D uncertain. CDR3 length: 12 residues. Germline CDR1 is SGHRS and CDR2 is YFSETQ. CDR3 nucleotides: TGCGCCAGTCGACGGGAAAACTACGGCTACACCTTC. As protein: CASRRENYGYTF.